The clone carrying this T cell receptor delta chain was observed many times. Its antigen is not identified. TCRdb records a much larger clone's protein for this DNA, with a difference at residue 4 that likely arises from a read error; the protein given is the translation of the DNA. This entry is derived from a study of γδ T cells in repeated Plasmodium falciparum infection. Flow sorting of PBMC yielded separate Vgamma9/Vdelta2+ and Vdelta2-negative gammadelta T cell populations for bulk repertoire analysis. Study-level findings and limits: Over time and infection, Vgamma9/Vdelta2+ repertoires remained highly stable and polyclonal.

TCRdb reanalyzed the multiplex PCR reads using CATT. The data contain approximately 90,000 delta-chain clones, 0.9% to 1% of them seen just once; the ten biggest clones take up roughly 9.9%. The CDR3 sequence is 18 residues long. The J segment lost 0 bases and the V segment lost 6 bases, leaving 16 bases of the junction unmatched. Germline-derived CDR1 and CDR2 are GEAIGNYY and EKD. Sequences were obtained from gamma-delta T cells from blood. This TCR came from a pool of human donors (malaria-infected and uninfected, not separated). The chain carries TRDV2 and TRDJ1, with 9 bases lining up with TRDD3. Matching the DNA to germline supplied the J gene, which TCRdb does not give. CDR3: CACKKLGESATHTDKLIF. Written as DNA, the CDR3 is TGTGCCTGTAAGAAACTGGGGGAATCTGCAACCCACACCGATAAACTCATCTTT.